Below, 5 T cell receptor beta chains from the same sample are listed, as sequenced in a study of blood T cell repertoires in COVID-19. The table came from immunoSEQ multiplex PCR; TCRdb's copy has only in-frame clones and leaves some out. The sample lists 150,000 to 200,000 clones; about 88% were seen once. Sequenced input: PBMCs or T cells enriched from blood (not recorded which). The receptors shown here come from a woman aged 40 to 50 in a cohort exposed to, infected with or recovered from COVID-19 (not recorded which).

V usage is TRBV7-9 and J usage is TRBJ1-1, with no clear D. The germline V gene encodes CDR1 SEHNR and CDR2 FQNEAQ (reference sequence). This CDR3 region has 14 residues. The V end was cut by 6 bases, the J end by 4 bases, with 15 bases between. The CDR3 sequence is CASRHLREITEAFF. DNA of the CDR3: TGTGCCAGCAGGCATCTTAGGGAGATCACTGAAGCTTTCTTT.

V gene TRBV10-3 combines with J gene TRBJ2-3; 8 positions match TRBD2. V shed 2 bases and J 4 bases; nucleotides not matched to a gene: 11. The CDR3 spans 17 residues. CDR1 ENHRY and CDR2 SYGVKD come from the germline V gene. CDR3: CAISEAASGPSPDTQYF. The CDR3 DNA reads TGTGCCATCAGTGAGGCGGCTAGCGGGCCTTCCCCAGATACGCAGTATTTT.

This clone has just one count. This sequence joins TRBV2 and TRBJ2-7; 11 nucleotides agree with TRBD2. In germline, CDR1 is SNHLY, CDR2 FYNNEI. CDR3 length: 15 amino acids. J gave up 4 bases and V 6 bases, and 8 bases lay outside the gene matches. The CDR3 bases are TGTGCCAGCAGCGTGACTAGCGGGACAAAGTACGAGCAGTACTTC. This translates into CASSVTSGTKYEQYF.

The V call is TRBV28, the J call TRBJ2-5; D possibly corresponds to TRBD1 (7 bases). CDR3 length: 17 residues. Per germline, CDR1 MDHEN and CDR2 SYDVKM. V lost 4 bases and J lost 5, with 23 bases in between. The CDR3 sequence is CASSSGRDRGPYETQYF. The DNA of the CDR3 is TGTGCCAGCAGTTCGGGGCGGGACAGAGGGCCTTATGAGACCCAGTACTTC.

The chain employs TRBV28 and TRBJ1-1; 10 bases line up with TRBD1. CDR1 MDHEN and CDR2 SYDVKM come from the germline V gene. This CDR3 region has 17 residues. V was clipped by 5 bases and J by 0 bases; unmatched bases: 9. For the CDR3, the DNA is TGTGCCAGCAGTCTTCTAGACAGGGGGCTTGTGAACACTGAAGCTTTCTTT. Translated: CASSLLDRGLVNTEAFF. Drawing the rest from reference TRBV28 and TRBJ1-1, the complete variable domain is DVKVTQSSRYLVKRTGEKVFLECVQDMDHENMFWYRQDPGLGLRLIYFSYDVKMKEKGDIPEGYSVSREKKERFSLILESASTNQTSMYLCASSLLDRGLVNTEAFFGQGTRLTVV.